Shown below are 32 T cell receptor beta chains from a single sample sequenced in a study of OX40 agonist ivuxolimab in advanced cancers. Method: immunoSEQ multiplex PCR; TCRdb's copy keeps in-frame clones and lacks some. The sample has about 49,000 clones, 80% to 90% seen once. Here the sequenced sample was CD4+ or CD8+ T cells sorted from blood, taken in a trial of the OX40 agonist ivuxolimab. The receptor source for this set is an adult with an advanced solid tumor such as melanoma, head and neck, liver or kidney cancer.

V is TRBV28 and J is TRBJ2-5; TRBD2 aligns across 9 bases. The DNA end is more similar to TRBJ2-7, so the J call may be wrong. In germline, CDR1 is MDHEN, CDR2 SYDVKM. The CDR3 has 15 residues. CDR3 in DNA: TGTGCCAGCAGTCCCCCCCTAGCGGGGACCTACGAGCAGTACTTC. This codes for CASSPPLAGTYEQYF.

This clone was found a few times. The chain carries TRBV7-2 and TRBJ2-3; D gene uncertain. Germline lookup yields CDR1 SGHTA and CDR2 FQGNSA. Trimming removed 7 bases at V and 6 bases at J, with 20 bases between. CDR3 length equals 15 residues. The chain's CDR3 is CASTTRPIAADTQYF. The DNA for the CDR3 is TGTGCCAGCACCACTCGACCTATAGCCGCGGATACGCAGTATTTT.

The V call is TRBV30, the J call TRBJ1-3; D uncertain. Trimming pared 3 bases from V and 0 bases from J, leaving 9 bases between. The CDR3 is 14 amino acids. Germline-derived CDR1 and CDR2 are GTSNPN and SVGIG (reference sequence). CDR3 amino acids: CAWRRATSGNTIYF. The CDR3 DNA sequence: TGTGCCTGGAGGAGAGCGACCTCTGGAAACACCATATATTTT.

The rearrangement links TRBV18 to TRBJ1-5; D call uncertain. The CDR3 sequence is 12 residues long. V shed 2 bases and J shed 5 bases, with 4 bases lying between them. Germline CDR1 KGHSH, CDR2 LQKENI. CDR3 loop: CASSPGDQPQHF. Here the CDR3 DNA reads TGTGCCAGCTCACCAGGGGATCAGCCCCAGCATTTT.

The rearrangement links TRBV7-2 to TRBJ2-5, with unresolved D. The CDR3 spans 13 residues. Germline V lookup: CDR1 SGHTA, CDR2 FQGNSA. V lost 5 bases to trimming and J lost 1 base, with 8 bases between them. The CDR3 DNA reads as TGTGCCAGCAGCAAATTCCTCCAAGAGACCCAGTACTTC. This codes for CASSKFLQETQYF. Complete variable domain (other parts from reference TRBV7-2 and TRBJ2-5): GAGVSQSPSNKVTEKGKDVELRCDPISGHTALYWYRQSLGQGLEFLIYFQGNSAPDKSGLPSDRFSAERTGGSVSTLTIQRTQQEDSAVYLCASSKFLQETQYFGPGTRLLVL.

Only a few counts were recorded for this clone. The chain uses TRBV18 and TRBJ1-1, with TRBD1 identical over 7 bases. This CDR3 comprises 15 residues. The ends lost 4 bases at V and 0 bases at J; junction bases unmatched: 5. CDR1 and CDR2 from the germline V gene are KGHSH and LQKENI. The CDR3 spells CASSRRQGVNTEAFF. DNA for the CDR3: TGTGCCAGCTCACGAAGACAGGGAGTGAACACTGAAGCTTTCTTT.

The chain combines TRBV5-1 with TRBJ2-1; the D gene is possibly TRBD1 (6 bases). This CDR3 is built from 11 residues. Trimming took off 4 bases at V and 11 bases at J, with 10 bases between the two ends. Germline V CDR1 and CDR2: SGHRS, YFSETQ. CDR3 DNA: TGCGCCAGCAGCGTGGACAGTAAGCAGTTCTTC. Translating gives CASSVDSKQFF.

The chain recombines TRBV29-1 with TRBJ1-1; D unresolved. This CDR3 spans 11 amino acids. Trimming removed 5 bases at V and 2 bases at J, with 6 bases between. The germline V gene encodes CDR1 SQVTM and CDR2 ANQGSEA. The CDR3 protein is CSVTENTEAFF. The CDR3 DNA is TGCAGCGTTACGGAAAACACTGAAGCTTTCTTT.

The chain links TRBV6-1 to TRBJ1-2, with D perhaps TRBD1 (5 bases). Germline V gives CDR1 MNHNS, CDR2 SASEGT. Trimming shortened V by 0 bases and J by 8 bases, and 13 bases separated the two germline ends. This CDR3 has 14 residues. CDR3 nucleotide sequence: TGTGCCAGCAGTGAAGCTCAGGGACGAGACGGCTACACCTTC. The encoded protein is CASSEAQGRDGYTF.

This clone was detected once. This chain joins TRBV28 and TRBJ2-7; unclear D gene. V gave up 6 bases and J gave up 5 bases, with 20 bases separating them. The germline V gene encodes CDR1 MDHEN and CDR2 SYDVKM. The CDR3 spans 15 residues. DNA for the CDR3: TGTGCCAGCAGGCAATTCGGACCGATTGTCCACGAGCAGTACTTC. It encodes CASRQFGPIVHEQYF. Full variable domain (outside the CDR3, taken from reference TRBV28 and TRBJ2-7): DVKVTQSSRYLVKRTGEKVFLECVQDMDHENMFWYRQDPGLGLRLIYFSYDVKMKEKGDIPEGYSVSREKKERFSLILESASTNQTSMYLCASRQFGPIVHEQYFGPGTRLTVT.

This clone was detected once. The chain recombines TRBV6-1 with TRBJ2-7; D is unclear. CDR1 and CDR2 (germline): MNHNS, SASEGT. The germline V and J ends were trimmed by 5 bases and 3 bases, with 11 bases remaining between them. CDR3 length: 13 residues. The CDR3 DNA sequence: TGTGCCAGCAGTTTTTGGTGGGTCTACGAGCAGTACTTC. It translates to CASSFWWVYEQYF.

The chain couples TRBV7-3 to TRBJ2-7; possibly TRBD2 for D (6 bases). The V end was cut by 5 bases, the J end by 6 bases, with 14 bases between. The CDR3 has 13 residues. The germline gives CDR1 SGHTA, CDR2 FQGTGA. The CDR3 sequence: CASSEGRFTEQYF. In DNA, the CDR3 is TGTGCCAGCAGCGAGGGGAGGTTTACCGAGCAGTACTTC.

The genes are TRBV5-4 and TRBJ2-5; 9 nucleotides agree with TRBD1. V was pared by 4 bases and J by 5 bases, with 9 bases of the junction left unmatched. This CDR3 contains 15 residues. Germline CDR1 reads SGHNT; CDR2 reads YYREEE (reference sequence). This chain's CDR3 is CASSKSTGGGETQYF. The DNA for the CDR3 is TGTGCCAGCAGCAAATCGACAGGGGGAGGGGAGACCCAGTACTTC. Full variable domain (remainder filled in from reference TRBV5-4 and TRBJ2-5): ETGVTQSPTHLIKTRGQQVTLRCSSQSGHNTVSWYQQALGQGPQFIFQYYREEENGRGNFPPRFSGLQFPNYSSELNVNALELDDSALYLCASSKSTGGGETQYFGPGTRLLVL.

The chain carries TRBV6-1 and TRBJ2-3; TRBD2 matches 10 bases. The germline V gene encodes CDR1 MNHNS and CDR2 SASEGT. The CDR3 is made up of 15 amino acids. V lost 5 bases and J lost 4; bases outside the gene matches: 6. The CDR3: CASSILAGTADTQYF. CDR3 nucleotide sequence: TGTGCCAGCAGTATACTAGCGGGAACCGCAGATACGCAGTATTTT.

The genes are TRBV18 and TRBJ2-1, with D possibly TRBD1 on 6 matching bases. The germline gives CDR1 KGHSH, CDR2 LQKENI. The CDR3 covers 13 residues. The V end lost 2 bases, the J end lost 6 bases, and 8 bases lay between the germline ends. The CDR3 is CASSPGQSNEQFF. The CDR3 nucleotides are TGTGCCAGCTCACCAGGACAGAGCAATGAGCAGTTCTTC.

In the case of this clone: The junction does not match germline at one end; this may be a read error. CDR3 region: CASSLVPGLNTGELFF. As DNA, the CDR3 is TGTGCTAGCAGCTTAGTCCCGGGCCTTAACACCGGGGAGCTGTTTTTT. The chain links TRBV7-7 to TRBJ2-2; D gene uncertain. This CDR3 contains 16 residues. CDR1 and CDR2 from the germline V gene are SSHAT and FNYEAQ (reference sequence).

The rearrangement uses TRBV5-1 and TRBJ2-3, with D maybe TRBD2 (6 bases). The CDR3 covers 16 residues. With 0 bases removed from V and 3 bases from J, the gap between germline ends came to 14 bases. The germline gives CDR1 SGHRS, CDR2 YFSETQ. The CDR3 coding sequence is TGCGCCAGCAGCTTGGCCGTAGCGGCGGAGACAGATACGCAGTATTTT. Translated: CASSLAVAAETDTQYF.

This chain links TRBV6-5 with TRBJ2-4; D call uncertain. This CDR3 is built from 15 residues. Germline lookup yields CDR1 MNHEY and CDR2 SVGAGI. Trimming stripped 6 bases from V and 1 base from J, with 13 bases between. Here the CDR3 DNA reads TGTGCCAGCAGCCCTGCGGCCGACGCCAAAAACATTCAGTACTTC. The encoded protein is CASSPAADAKNIQYF.

J is TRBJ1-5 and V is TRBV19, with TRBD1 matching over 7 bases. This CDR3 has 17 amino acids. The V gene's germline CDR1 is LNHDA and CDR2 SQIVND (reference sequence). J lost 2 bases, V lost 6 bases, and 13 bases had no gene match. DNA for the CDR3: TGTGCCAGTAGATCATCCCTTCAGGGGGATGGCAATCAGCCCCAGCATTTT. Translated: CASRSSLQGDGNQPQHF.

This rearrangement joins TRBV11-3 to TRBJ2-5; unclear D gene. The CDR3 consists of 13 residues. From germline, CDR1 is SGHNT and CDR2 YENEEA. Trimming took off 4 bases at V and 1 base at J, with 7 bases between the two ends. CDR3 sequence (DNA): TGTGCCAGCAGCTCGAACTCCCAAGAGACCCAGTACTTC. It codes for CASSSNSQETQYF. The full variable domain, completed using reference TRBV11-3 and TRBJ2-5, is EAGVVQSPRYKIIEKKQPVAFWCNPISGHNTLYWYLQNLGQGPELLIRYENEEAVDDSQLPKDRFSAERLKGVDSTLKIQPAELGDSAVYLCASSSNSQETQYFGPGTRLLVL.

V usage is TRBV7-2 and J usage is TRBJ2-5, with 8 bases aligning to TRBD2. This CDR3 region has 18 residues. Germline values: CDR1 SGHTA, CDR2 FQGNSA. J lost 4 bases, V lost 6 bases, and 19 bases had no gene match. The CDR3 nucleotides are TGTGCCAGCAGTCGCGGGAGGTCACAAAGGGGGGGAGGAGAGACCCAGTACTTC. It encodes CASSRGRSQRGGGETQYF.

This chain uses TRBV6-5 with TRBJ1-2, with 7 bases matching TRBD1. This CDR3 is 13 amino acids long. Germline V gene lookup returns CDR1 MNHEY and CDR2 SVGAGI. J gave up 7 bases and V 6 bases, and 8 bases lay outside the gene matches. CDR3 bases: TGTGCCAGCAGGACGCCAGGGGGTATTGGCTACACCTTC. This translates into CASRTPGGIGYTF.

This clone was detected only a few times. The V call is TRBV10-3, the J call TRBJ1-2; D unclear. Trimming pared 0 bases from V and 4 bases from J, leaving 6 bases between. This CDR3 spans 13 amino acids. Germline-derived CDR1 and CDR2 are ENHRY and SYGVKD. The chain's CDR3 is CAISESFAYGYTF. DNA for the CDR3: TGTGCCATCAGTGAGTCCTTTGCCTATGGCTACACCTTC.

The CDR3 region has the DNA TGTGCCACCGCTTTGGGGGGGAGATACAATGAGCAGTTCTTC. Encoded protein: CATALGGRYNEQFF. The rearrangement joins TRBV7-3 to TRBJ2-1; 7 positions match TRBD2. The CDR3 is 14 amino acids. Trimming cost V 10 bases and J 4 bases; bases outside gene matches: 10. CDR1 and CDR2 (germline): SGHTA, FQGTGA.

The chain employs TRBV2 and TRBJ1-4; D might be TRBD1 (6 bases). The V end lost 2 bases, the J end lost 8 bases, and 12 bases lay between the germline ends. CDR3 size: 14 residues. Germline CDR1 and CDR2: SNHLY and FYNNEI. CDR3 DNA: TGTGCCAGCAGTGAAATCCCCCAGGGGGAAAAACTGTTTTTT. Residues: CASSEIPQGEKLFF.

The CDR3 coding sequence is TGTGCCAGCAGTCCTTCTTCAGGGGGCGAGAACACCGGGGAGCTGTTTTTT. Its protein product is CASSPSSGGENTGELFF. V usage is TRBV25-1 and J usage is TRBJ2-2, with 8 positions matching TRBD1. This CDR3 region has 17 residues. Trimming cost V 5 bases and J 1 base; bases outside gene matches: 9. Looked up from germline, CDR1 is MGHDK and CDR2 is SYGVNS.

The rearrangement joins TRBV7-9 to TRBJ1-4; 7 nucleotides agree with TRBD1. CDR3 length: 15 residues. With 0 bases clipped from V and 5 bases from J, the junction kept 3 bases outside the gene matches. Germline V lookup: CDR1 SEHNR, CDR2 FQNEAQ (reference sequence). The CDR3 is CASSLAETGNEKLFF. CDR3 DNA sequence: TGTGCCAGCAGCTTAGCTGAGACAGGGAATGAAAAACTGTTTTTT.

V gene TRBV9 combines with J gene TRBJ2-1; 9 positions match TRBD1. V dropped 4 bases and J dropped 6; count of bases not matched to a gene: 5. Germline CDR1 SGDLS, CDR2 YYNGEE. The CDR3 spans 14 residues. The CDR3 DNA reads as TGTGCCAGCAGCCCCGGACAGGGGTCCAATGAGCAGTTCTTC. Its protein product is CASSPGQGSNEQFF.

The chain is built from TRBV28 and TRBJ1-2; the D gene is possibly TRBD1 (6 bases). The V gene's germline CDR1 is MDHEN and CDR2 SYDVKM. Between the trimmed V and J ends, which lost 3 bases and 0 bases, there was a span of 11 bases. This CDR3 is 15 amino acids long. CDR3 DNA sequence: TGTGCCAGCAGTTTGTTGGGGGCCGCTAACTATGGCTACACCTTC. It codes for CASSLLGAANYGYTF.

The chain has TRBV7-9 and TRBJ2-7; D is undetermined. The CDR3 runs 13 residues. The V and J ends lost 1 base and 2 bases respectively, with 6 bases between them. Germline V gives CDR1 SEHNR, CDR2 FQNEAQ (reference sequence). The CDR3 bases are TGTGCCAGCAGCTTAGACAGCCCCTACGAGCAGTACTTC. This codes for CASSLDSPYEQYF.

The chain couples TRBV4-3 to TRBJ2-7; D may be TRBD1 (5 bases). The CDR3 is 13 residues long. The germline CDR1 and CDR2 sequences are LGHNA and YSLEER. V dropped 1 base and J dropped 3 bases, with 7 bases sitting between them. Here the CDR3 reads CASSQAQGYEQYF. CDR3 nucleotide sequence: TGCGCCAGCAGCCAAGCCCAGGGCTACGAGCAGTACTTC.

The chain carries TRBV5-5 and TRBJ2-5, with TRBD1 matching 8 bases. V lost 0 bases and J lost 4; bases outside the gene matches: 11. This CDR3 contains 17 residues. Germline V gene lookup returns CDR1 SGHKS and CDR2 YYEKEE (reference sequence). The DNA of the CDR3 is TGTGCCAGCAGCTTGGATATTCAGGGGGCTGGGGGAGAGACCCAGTACTTC. Translated, it gives CASSLDIQGAGGETQYF.